This T cell receptor (beta chain) was sequenced in a study of blood T cell repertoires in COVID-19. For the study at large: T cells, B-cell-depleted T cells, or PBMCs supplied cDNA or gDNA.

Individuals aged roughly 18 to 95 years were recruited from fewer than 25 US areas. As originally analysed: Quantification of nucleated cells was approximated via reference gene primer amplification. Profiling relied on immunoSEQ multiplex PCR, and the TCRdb table lists in-frame clones only, not all of them. V and J calls and clone size are those listed in that table; D and trimming were worked out from the DNA. The sample shows about 200,000 clones, roughly 83% of them seen only once. The ends were cut back, 9 bases at V and 1 base at J, with 21 bases in the middle. The CDR3 extends over 17 amino acids. Germline CDR1 is SNHLY and CDR2 is FYNNEI.

The rearrangement uses TRBV2 and TRBJ1-4; D perhaps matches TRBD1 (6 bases). The source of this sequence is a man in his forties with acute COVID-19. The sample comprised PBMCs or T cells enriched from blood (not recorded which). CDR3: CARAHCRGFGTNEKLFF. The CDR3 DNA is TGTGCCAGGGCCCATTGTAGGGGGTTCGGAACTAATGAAAAACTGTTTTTT. Based on the CDR3 plus reference TRBV2 and TRBJ1-4, the full variable domain is EPEVTQTPSHQVTQMGQEVILRCVPISNHLYFYWYRQILGQKVEFLVSFYNNEISEKSEIFDDQFSVERPDGSNFTLKIRSTKLEDSAMYFCARAHCRGFGTNEKLFFGSGTQLSVL.